This entry concerns a single T cell receptor beta chain. In the original analysis: Scientists estimated how many nucleated cells there were by amplifying reference gene primers. Assay used: immunoSEQ multiplex PCR; TCRdb lists only in-frame clones, some missing. D and trimming come from the DNA, and the V and J calls and clone size come from that table. This sample has 68,000 or so clones, with 80% to 90% found just once. This entry comes from a study of blood T cell repertoires in COVID-19. Study background: Acute and convalescent COVID-19 specimens originated in the United States, Italy and Spain. Nucleic acid was either cDNA or gDNA, and it came from T cells, B-cell-depleted T cells, or PBMCs.

The CDR3 is made up of 13 amino acids. V lost 3 bases to trimming and J lost 0 bases, with 3 bases between them. Germline loops: CDR1 ENHRY, CDR2 SYGVKD. The genes are TRBV10-3 and TRBJ2-1; no clear D. The sample was peripheral blood. This clonotype was obtained from a human donor in a cohort sampled during active COVID-19. The CDR3, as DNA: TGTGCCATCAGTGACAGCTCCTACAATGAGCAGTTCTTC. Translating it yields CAISDSSYNEQFF.